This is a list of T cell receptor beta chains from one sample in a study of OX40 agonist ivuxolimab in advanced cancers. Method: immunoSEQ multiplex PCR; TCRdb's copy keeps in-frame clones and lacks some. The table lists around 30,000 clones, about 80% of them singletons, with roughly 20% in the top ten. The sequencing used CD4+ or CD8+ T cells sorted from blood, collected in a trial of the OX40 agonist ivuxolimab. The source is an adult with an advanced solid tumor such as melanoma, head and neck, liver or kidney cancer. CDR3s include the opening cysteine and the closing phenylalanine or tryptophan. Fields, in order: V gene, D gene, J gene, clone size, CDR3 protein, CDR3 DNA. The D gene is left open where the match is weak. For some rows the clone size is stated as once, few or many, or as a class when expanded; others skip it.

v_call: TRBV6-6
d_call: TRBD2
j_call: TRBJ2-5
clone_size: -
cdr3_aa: CASSWTSGLQETQYF
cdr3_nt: TGTGCCAGCAGTTGGACTAGCGGATTACAAGAGACCCAGTACTTC

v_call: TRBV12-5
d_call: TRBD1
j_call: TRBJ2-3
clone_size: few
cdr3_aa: CASGLGRDSGNTDTQYF
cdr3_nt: TGTGCTAGTGGTTTGGGCCGGGACAGCGGAAACACAGATACGCAGTATTTT

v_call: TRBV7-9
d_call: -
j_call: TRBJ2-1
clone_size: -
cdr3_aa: CASSLSRSSYNEQFF
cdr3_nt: TGTGCCAGCAGCTTATCGAGAAGCTCCTACAATGAGCAGTTCTTC

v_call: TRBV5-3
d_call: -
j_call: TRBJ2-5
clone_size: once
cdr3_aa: CARRLSRKCSETQYF
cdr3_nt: TGTGCCAGAAGGCTAAGCAGGAAATGCTCAGAGACCCAGTACTTC

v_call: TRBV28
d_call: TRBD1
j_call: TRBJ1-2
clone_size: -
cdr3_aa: CASNGEDRAYGYTF
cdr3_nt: TGTGCCAGCAACGGCGAGGACAGGGCCTATGGCTACACCTTC

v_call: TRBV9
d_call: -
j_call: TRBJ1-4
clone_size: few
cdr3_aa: CASSVFGATNEKLFF
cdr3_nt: TGTGCCAGCAGCGTATTCGGGGCAACTAATGAAAAACTGTTTTTT

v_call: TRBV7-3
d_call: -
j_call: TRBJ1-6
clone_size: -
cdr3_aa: CASSLQGSGSPLHF
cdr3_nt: TGTGCCAGCAGCTTACAGGGGTCGGGTTCACCCCTCCACTTT

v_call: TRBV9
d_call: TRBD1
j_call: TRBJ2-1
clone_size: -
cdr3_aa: CASSVSRDRNNEQFF
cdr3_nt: TGTGCCAGCAGCGTGTCCCGGGACAGAAACAATGAGCAGTTCTTC

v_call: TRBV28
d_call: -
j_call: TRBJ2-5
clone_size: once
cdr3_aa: CASNPQGFETQYF
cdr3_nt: TGTGCCAGCAACCCACAGGGTTTTGAGACCCAGTACTTC

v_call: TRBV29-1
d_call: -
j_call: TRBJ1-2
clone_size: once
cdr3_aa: CSVEYAGSHGYTF
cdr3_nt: TGCAGCGTTGAATACGCAGGGTCCCATGGCTACACCTTC

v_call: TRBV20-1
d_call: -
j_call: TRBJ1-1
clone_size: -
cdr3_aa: CSAADTEAFF
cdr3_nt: TGCAGTGCAGCCGACACTGAAGCTTTCTTT

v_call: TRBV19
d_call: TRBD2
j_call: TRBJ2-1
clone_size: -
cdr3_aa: CATKRGTSGSGTYNEQFF
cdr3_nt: TGTGCCACCAAAAGGGGGACTAGCGGGAGCGGCACCTACAATGAGCAGTTCTTC

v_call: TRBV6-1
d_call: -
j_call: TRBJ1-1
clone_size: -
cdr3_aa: CASSEAGGGAFF
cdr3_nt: TGTGCCAGCAGTGAAGCGGGCGGGGGAGCTTTCTTT

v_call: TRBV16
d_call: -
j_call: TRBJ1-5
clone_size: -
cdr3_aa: CASSQSTGSNQPQHF
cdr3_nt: TGTGCCAGCAGCCAATCAACGGGGAGCAATCAGCCCCAGCATTTT

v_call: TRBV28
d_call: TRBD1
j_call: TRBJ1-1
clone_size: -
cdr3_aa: CASSLGQGAITEAFF
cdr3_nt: TGTGCCAGCAGTTTGGGACAGGGGGCCATCACTGAAGCTTTCTTT

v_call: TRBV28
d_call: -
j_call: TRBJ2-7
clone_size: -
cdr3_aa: CASRTPRGSYEQYF
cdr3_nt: TGTGCCAGCAGGACTCCGAGGGGATCCTACGAGCAGTACTTC

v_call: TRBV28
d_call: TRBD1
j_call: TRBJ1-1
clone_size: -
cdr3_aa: CASNLLQGTLTEAFF
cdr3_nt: TGTGCCAGCAATTTACTACAGGGGACCCTCACTGAAGCTTTCTTT

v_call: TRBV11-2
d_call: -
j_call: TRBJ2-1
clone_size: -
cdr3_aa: CASSLELRGASYNEQFF
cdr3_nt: TGTGCCAGCAGCTTAGAGTTACGGGGGGCCTCCTACAATGAGCAGTTCTTC

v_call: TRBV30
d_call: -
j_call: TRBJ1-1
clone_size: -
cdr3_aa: CAWKPLVRVNTEAFF
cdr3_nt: TGTGCCTGGAAACCCCTCGTCCGGGTGAACACTGAAGCTTTCTTT

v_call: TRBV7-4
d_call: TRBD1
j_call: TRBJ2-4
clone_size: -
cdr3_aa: CASSFGRGRKNIQYF
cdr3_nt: TGTGCCAGCAGCTTTGGCAGGGGGCGGAAAAACATTCAGTACTTC

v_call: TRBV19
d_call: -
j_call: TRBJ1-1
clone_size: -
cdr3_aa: CASSNIGGTEAFF
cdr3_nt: TGTGCCAGTAGCAATATTGGGGGCACTGAAGCTTTCTTT

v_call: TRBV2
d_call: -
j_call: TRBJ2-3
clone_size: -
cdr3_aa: CASSGLDGLTDTQYF
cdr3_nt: TGTGCCAGCAGTGGGCTGGACGGACTCACAGATACGCAGTATTTT

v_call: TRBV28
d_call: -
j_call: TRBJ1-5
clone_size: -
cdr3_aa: CASSLEGRINQPQHF
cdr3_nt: TGTGCCAGCAGTCTCGAGGGTCGCATCAATCAGCCCCAGCATTTT

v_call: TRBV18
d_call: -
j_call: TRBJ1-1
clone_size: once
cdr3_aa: CASSPRDPLSTEAFF
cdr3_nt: TGTGCCAGCTCACCACGGGATCCCTTGAGCACTGAAGCTTTCTTT

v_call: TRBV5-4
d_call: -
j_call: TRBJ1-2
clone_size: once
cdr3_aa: CASRSAGVNYGYTF
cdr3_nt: TGTGCCAGCAGGAGCGCGGGGGTAAACTATGGCTACACCTTC

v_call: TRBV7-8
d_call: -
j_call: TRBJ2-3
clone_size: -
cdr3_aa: CASRRGLADTQYF
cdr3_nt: TGTGCCAGCCGTCGAGGTTTGGCAGATACGCAGTATTTT

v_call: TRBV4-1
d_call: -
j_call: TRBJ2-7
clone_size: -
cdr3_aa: CASSHQGREYEQYF
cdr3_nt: TGCGCCAGCAGCCACCAGGGGAGGGAGTACGAGCAGTACTTC

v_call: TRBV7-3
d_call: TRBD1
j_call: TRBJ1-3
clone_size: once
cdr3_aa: CASSLGQASSGNTIYF
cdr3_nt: TGTGCCAGCAGCTTGGGACAGGCTAGCTCTGGAAACACCATATATTTT

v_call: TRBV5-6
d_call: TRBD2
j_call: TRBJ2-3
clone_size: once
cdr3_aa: CASSPDPGGLTDTQYF
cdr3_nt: TGTGCCAGCAGCCCCGATCCGGGGGGGCTCACAGATACGCAGTATTTT

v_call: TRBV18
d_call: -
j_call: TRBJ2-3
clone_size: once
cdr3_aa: CASSPYIGGGSDTQYF
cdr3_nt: TGTGCCAGCTCACCTTACATTGGAGGGGGATCAGATACGCAGTATTTT

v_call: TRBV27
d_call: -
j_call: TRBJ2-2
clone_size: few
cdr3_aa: CASSNENTGELFF
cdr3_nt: TGTGCCAGCAGTAACGAAAACACCGGGGAGCTGTTTTTT

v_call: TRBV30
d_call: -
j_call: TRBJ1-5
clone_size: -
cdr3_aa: CAWSAVDLGPQHF
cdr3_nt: TGTGCCTGGAGTGCAGTGGACTTAGGGCCCCAGCATTTT

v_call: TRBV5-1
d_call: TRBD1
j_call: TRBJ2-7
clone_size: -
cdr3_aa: CASSQYGQFGGQAAGEQYF
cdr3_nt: TGCGCCAGCAGCCAGTACGGGCAGTTTGGCGGACAGGCCGCGGGCGAGCAGTACTTC

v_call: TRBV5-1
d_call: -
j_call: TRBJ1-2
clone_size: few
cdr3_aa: CASSLGGGSYGYTF
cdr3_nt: TGCGCCAGCAGCCTTGGTGGGGGAAGCTATGGCTACACCTTC

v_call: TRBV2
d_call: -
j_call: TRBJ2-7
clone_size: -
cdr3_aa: CASRLTELSYEQYF
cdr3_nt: TGTGCCAGCAGACTGACAGAACTCTCCTACGAGCAGTACTTC

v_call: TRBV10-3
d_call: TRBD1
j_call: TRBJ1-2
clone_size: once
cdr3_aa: CATDRGQGGYGYTF
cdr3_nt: TGTGCCACCGATCGAGGACAGGGTGGCTATGGCTACACCTTC

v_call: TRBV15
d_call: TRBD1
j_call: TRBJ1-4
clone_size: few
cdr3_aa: CATSREQGAINEKLFF
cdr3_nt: TGTGCCACCAGCAGAGAACAGGGGGCGATTAATGAAAAACTGTTTTTT

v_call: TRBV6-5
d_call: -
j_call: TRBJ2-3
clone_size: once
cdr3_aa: CASSYSQGHVTDTQYF
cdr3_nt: TGTGCCAGCAGTTACTCACAGGGCCATGTTACAGATACGCAGTATTTT

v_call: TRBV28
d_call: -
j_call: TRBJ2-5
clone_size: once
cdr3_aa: CASRLTGGETQYF
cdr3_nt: TGTGCCAGCAGACTGACCGGGGGAGAGACCCAGTACTTC

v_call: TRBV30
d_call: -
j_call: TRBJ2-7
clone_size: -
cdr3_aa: CASTKEGTSYEQYF
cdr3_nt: TGTGCCTCTACAAAGGAAGGGACCTCCTACGAGCAGTACTTC

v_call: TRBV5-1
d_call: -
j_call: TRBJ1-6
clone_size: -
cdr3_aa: CASSLAGRSPLHF
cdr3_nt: TGCGCCAGCAGCTTGGCGGGACGTTCACCCCTCCACTTT

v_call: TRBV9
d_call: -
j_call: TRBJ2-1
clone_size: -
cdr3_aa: CASSVGGGSNEQFF
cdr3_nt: TGTGCCAGCAGCGTAGGTGGAGGGTCAAATGAGCAGTTCTTC

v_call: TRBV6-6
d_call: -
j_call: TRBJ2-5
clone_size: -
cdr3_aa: CASSYTQETQYF
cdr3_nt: TGTGCCAGCAGTTACACCCAAGAGACCCAGTACTTC

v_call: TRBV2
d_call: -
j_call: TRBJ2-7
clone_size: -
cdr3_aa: CASSDRVLEQYF
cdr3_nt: TGTGCCAGCAGTGACAGGGTCCTCGAGCAGTACTTC

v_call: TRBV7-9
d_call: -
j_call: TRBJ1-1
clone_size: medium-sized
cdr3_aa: CASSTDSLEAFF
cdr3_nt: TGTGCCAGCAGTACGGACAGCCTTGAAGCTTTCTTT

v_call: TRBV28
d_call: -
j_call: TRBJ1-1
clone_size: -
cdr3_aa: CASSLGWEAFF
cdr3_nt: TGTGCCAGCAGCCTGGGTTGGGAAGCTTTCTTT

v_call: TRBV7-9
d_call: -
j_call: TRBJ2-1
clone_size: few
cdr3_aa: CASSLSLHEQFF
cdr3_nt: TGTGCCAGCAGCTTAAGCCTCCATGAGCAGTTCTTC

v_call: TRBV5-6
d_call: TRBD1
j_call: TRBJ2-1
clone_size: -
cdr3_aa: CASSLGDRVYNEQFF
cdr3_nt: TGTGCCAGCAGCTTGGGGGACAGGGTGTACAATGAGCAGTTCTTC

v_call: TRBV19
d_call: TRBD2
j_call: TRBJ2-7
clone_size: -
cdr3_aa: CASTGTNHYEQYF
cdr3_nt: TGTGCCAGTACCGGGACTAACCATTACGAGCAGTACTTC